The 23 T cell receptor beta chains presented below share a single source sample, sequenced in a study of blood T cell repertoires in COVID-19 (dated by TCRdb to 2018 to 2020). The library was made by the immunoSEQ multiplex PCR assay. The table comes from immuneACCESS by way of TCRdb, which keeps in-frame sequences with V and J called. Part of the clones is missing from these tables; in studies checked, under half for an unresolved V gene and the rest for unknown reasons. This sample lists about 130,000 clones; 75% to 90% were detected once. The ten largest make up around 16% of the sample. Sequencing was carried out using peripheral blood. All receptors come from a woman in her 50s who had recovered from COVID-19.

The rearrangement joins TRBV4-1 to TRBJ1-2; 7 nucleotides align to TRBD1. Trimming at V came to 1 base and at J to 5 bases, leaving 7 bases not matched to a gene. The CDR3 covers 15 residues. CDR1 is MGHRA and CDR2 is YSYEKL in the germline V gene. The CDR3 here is CASSQVGQPFYGYTF. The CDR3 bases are TGCGCCAGCAGCCAAGTGGGACAGCCTTTTTATGGCTACACCTTC.

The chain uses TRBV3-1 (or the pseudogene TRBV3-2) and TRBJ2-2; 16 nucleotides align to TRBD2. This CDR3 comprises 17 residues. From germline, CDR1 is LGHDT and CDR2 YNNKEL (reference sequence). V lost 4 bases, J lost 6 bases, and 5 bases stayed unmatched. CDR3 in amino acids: CASSLGLAGGLSGELFF. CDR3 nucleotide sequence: TGTGCCAGCAGCCTGGGACTAGCGGGAGGGCTATCCGGGGAGCTGTTTTTT.

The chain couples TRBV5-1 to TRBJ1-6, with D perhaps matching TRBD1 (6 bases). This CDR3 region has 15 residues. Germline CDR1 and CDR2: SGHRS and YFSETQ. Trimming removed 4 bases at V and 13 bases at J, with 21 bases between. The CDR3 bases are TGCGCCAGCAGCCGGGATCCGGGGGGCGACGCTCCCCTCCACTTT. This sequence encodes CASSRDPGGDAPLHF.

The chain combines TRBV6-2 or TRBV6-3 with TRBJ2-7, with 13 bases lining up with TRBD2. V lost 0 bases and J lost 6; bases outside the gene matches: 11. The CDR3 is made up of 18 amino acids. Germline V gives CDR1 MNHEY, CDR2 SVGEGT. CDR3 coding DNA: TGTGCCAGCAGTTACTCTCCACTAGCGGGAGGGATTCAGACCGAGCAGTACTTC. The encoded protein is CASSYSPLAGGIQTEQYF.

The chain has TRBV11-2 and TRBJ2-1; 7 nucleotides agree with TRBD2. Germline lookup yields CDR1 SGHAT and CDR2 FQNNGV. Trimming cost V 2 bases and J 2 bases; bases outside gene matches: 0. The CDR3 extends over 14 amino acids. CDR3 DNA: TGTGCCAGCAGCTTAACTAGCGCCTACAATGAGCAGTTCTTC. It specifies CASSLTSAYNEQFF. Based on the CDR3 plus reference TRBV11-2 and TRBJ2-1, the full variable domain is EAGVAQSPRYKIIEKRQSVAFWCNPISGHATLYWYQQILGQGPKLLIQFQNNGVVDDSQLPKDRFSAERLKGVDSTLKIQPAKLEDSAVYLCASSLTSAYNEQFFGPGTRLTVL.

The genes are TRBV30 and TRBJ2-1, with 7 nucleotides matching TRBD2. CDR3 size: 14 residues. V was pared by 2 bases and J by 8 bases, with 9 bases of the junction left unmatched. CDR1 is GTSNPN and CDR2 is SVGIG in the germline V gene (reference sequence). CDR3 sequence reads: CAWSWGDRGDEQFF. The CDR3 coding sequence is TGTGCCTGGAGTTGGGGGGACCGGGGGGATGAGCAGTTCTTC.

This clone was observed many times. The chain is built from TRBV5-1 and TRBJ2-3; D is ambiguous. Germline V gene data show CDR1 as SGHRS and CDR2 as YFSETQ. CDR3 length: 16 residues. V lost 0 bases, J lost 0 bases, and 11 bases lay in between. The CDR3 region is CASSLAGGASTDTQYF. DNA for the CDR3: TGCGCCAGCAGCTTGGCCGGCGGAGCTAGCACAGATACGCAGTATTTT.

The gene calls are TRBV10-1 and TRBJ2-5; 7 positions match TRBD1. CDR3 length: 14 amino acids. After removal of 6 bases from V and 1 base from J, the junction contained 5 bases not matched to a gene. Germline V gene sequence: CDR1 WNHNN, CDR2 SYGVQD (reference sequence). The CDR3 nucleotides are TGCGCCAGCAGACAGGACAGGCCCCAAGAGACCCAGTACTTC. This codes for CASRQDRPQETQYF.

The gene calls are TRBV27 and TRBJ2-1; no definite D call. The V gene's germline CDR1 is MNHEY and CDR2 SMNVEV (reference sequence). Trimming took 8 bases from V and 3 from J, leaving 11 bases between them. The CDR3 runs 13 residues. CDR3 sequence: CASRPFVYNEQFF. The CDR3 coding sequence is TGTGCCAGCCGTCCCTTTGTCTACAATGAGCAGTTCTTC.

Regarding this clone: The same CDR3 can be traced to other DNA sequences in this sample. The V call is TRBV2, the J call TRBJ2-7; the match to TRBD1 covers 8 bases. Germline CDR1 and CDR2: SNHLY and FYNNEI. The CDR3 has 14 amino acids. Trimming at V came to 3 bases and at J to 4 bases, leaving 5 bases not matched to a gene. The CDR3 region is CASSDGQGVYEQYF. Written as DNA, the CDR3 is TGTGCCAGCAGTGATGGACAGGGAGTATACGAGCAGTACTTC.

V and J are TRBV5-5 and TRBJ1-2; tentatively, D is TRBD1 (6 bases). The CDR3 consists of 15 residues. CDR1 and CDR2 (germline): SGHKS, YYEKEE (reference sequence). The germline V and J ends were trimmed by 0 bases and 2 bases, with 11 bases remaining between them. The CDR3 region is CASSLATGSNYGYTF. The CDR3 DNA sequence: TGTGCCAGCAGCTTGGCCACAGGGTCAAACTATGGCTACACCTTC.

The DNA of the CDR3 is TGTGCCAGCAGCTTCGGACATCCGACGGAAGCTTTCTTT. It specifies CASSFGHPTEAFF. V is TRBV5-6 and J is TRBJ1-1; D is possibly TRBD1 (5 bases). The CDR3 length is 13 residues. Trimming shortened V by 2 bases and J by 8 bases, and 13 bases separated the two germline ends. Looked up from germline, CDR1 is SGHDT and CDR2 is YYEEEE.

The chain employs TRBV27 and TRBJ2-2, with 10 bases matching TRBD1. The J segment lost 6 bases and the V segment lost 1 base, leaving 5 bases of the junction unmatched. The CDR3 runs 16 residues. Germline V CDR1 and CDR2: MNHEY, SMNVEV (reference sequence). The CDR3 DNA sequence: TGTGCCAGCAGTTTATTAGGGACAGGGGAGTCCGGGGAGCTGTTTTTT. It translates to CASSLLGTGESGELFF.

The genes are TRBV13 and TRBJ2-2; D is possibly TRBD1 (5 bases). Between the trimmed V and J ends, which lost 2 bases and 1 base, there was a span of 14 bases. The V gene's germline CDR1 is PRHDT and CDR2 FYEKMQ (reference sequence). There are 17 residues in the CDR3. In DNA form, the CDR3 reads TGTGCCAGCAGCTTATCACAATCAAGGGGGAACACCGGGGAGCTGTTTTTT. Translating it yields CASSLSQSRGNTGELFF.

The CDR3 DNA reads TGTGCCAGCAGCTTGTTCGCGGGAGGGGCCTCAGGTACGCAGTATTTT. Protein: CASSLFAGGASGTQYF. The gene calls are TRBV7-2 and TRBJ2-3; 9 bases align to TRBD2. There are 16 residues in the CDR3. Germline assignment: CDR1 SGHTA and CDR2 FQGNSA. Trimming removed 3 bases from V and 8 bases from J; junction bases left unmatched: 12.

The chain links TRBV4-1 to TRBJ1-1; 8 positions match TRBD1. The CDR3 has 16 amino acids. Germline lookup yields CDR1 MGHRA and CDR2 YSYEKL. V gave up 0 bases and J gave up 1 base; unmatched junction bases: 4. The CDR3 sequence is CASSQDSGTGNTEAFF. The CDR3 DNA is TGCGCCAGCAGCCAAGATTCGGGGACAGGGAACACTGAAGCTTTCTTT.

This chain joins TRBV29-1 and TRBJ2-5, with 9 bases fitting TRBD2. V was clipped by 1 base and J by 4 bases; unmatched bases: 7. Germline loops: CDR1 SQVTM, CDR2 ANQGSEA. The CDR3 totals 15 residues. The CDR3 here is CSVEGRGGLRETQYF. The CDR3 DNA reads TGCAGCGTTGAAGGGCGGGGGGGCCTCAGAGAGACCCAGTACTTC.

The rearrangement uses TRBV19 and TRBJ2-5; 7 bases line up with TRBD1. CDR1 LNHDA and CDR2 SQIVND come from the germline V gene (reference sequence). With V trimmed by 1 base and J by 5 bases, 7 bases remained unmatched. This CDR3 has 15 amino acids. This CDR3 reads CASSIGGARGETQYF. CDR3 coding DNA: TGTGCCAGTAGTATAGGGGGCGCCAGGGGGGAGACCCAGTACTTC.

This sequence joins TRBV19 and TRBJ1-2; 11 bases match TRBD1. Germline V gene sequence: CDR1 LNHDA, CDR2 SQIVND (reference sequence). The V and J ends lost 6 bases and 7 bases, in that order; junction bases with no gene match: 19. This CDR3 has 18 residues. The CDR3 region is CASRVTGTGGSRSSGYTF. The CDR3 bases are TGTGCCAGTAGGGTCACCGGGACAGGGGGTTCTCGGTCTAGTGGCTACACCTTC.

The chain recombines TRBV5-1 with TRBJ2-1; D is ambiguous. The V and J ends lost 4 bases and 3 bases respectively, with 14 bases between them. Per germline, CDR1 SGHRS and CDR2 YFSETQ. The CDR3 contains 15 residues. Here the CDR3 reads CASSETSPNYNEQFF. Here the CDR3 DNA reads TGCGCCAGCAGCGAAACAAGTCCAAACTACAATGAGCAGTTCTTC.

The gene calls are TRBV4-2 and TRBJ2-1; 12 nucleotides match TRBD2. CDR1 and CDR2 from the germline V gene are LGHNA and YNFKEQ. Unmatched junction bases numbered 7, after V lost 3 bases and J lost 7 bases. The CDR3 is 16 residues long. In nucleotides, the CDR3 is TGTGCCAGCAGCCAGACGGGACTAGCGGGTGGAAATGAGCAGTTCTTC. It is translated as CASSQTGLAGGNEQFF.

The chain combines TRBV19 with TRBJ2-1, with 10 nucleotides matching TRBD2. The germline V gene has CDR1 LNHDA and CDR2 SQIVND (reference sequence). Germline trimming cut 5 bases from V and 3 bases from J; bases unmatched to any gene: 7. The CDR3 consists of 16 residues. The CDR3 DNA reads TGTGCCAGTAGTGAGAGGACTAGCGGATACTACAATGAGCAGTTCTTC. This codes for CASSERTSGYYNEQFF.

CDR3 nucleotides: TGTGCCAGCAGCTTGGACGCGGGGTCCTACGAGCAGTACTTC. It codes for CASSLDAGSYEQYF. This chain connects TRBV5-8 to TRBJ2-7; D is perhaps TRBD2 (6 bases). V was shortened by 0 bases and J by 1 base, with 8 bases between the two germline ends. Germline loops: CDR1 SGHTS, CDR2 YDEGEE. The CDR3 contains 14 residues.